Presented here are 27 T cell receptor beta chains from one specimen sequenced in a study of CD8+ T cells in alopecia areata. Treatment of the sample: oral pan-JAK inhibitor, 5-10 mg twice daily. Sequencing used cDNA as its template, made by extracting RNA and reverse transcribing it. Here immunoSEQ multiplex PCR was the method, and the copy in TCRdb shows in-frame clones only, minus some. Here the sample spans about 200,000 clones, more than 45% being singletons. Sample: CD4+ T cells sorted from blood, taken at week 24, from a patient treated with tofacitinib. The receptors derive from a human donor with alopecia areata.

The rearrangement links TRBV13 to TRBJ1-6, with D possibly matching TRBD1 (5 bases). The CDR3 is made up of 16 amino acids. Germline V CDR1 and CDR2: PRHDT, FYEKMQ (reference sequence). V was clipped by 5 bases and J by 5 bases, with 16 bases between them. The CDR3 reads CASSQFQGKDNSPLHF. The CDR3 DNA reads TGTGCCAGCAGCCAATTTCAGGGAAAGGATAATTCACCCCTCCACTTT.

The chain links TRBV19 to TRBJ1-1, with a tentative D call TRBD1 (6 bases). This CDR3 spans 13 amino acids. Trimming shortened V by 8 bases and J by 6 bases, and 16 bases separated the two germline ends. The germline V gene encodes CDR1 LNHDA and CDR2 SQIVND (reference sequence). The CDR3 DNA reads as TGTGCCAGTGCCGACAGGACCTTTGCTGAAGCTTTCTTT. Translating it yields CASADRTFAEAFF. The full variable domain, rest sourced from reference TRBV19 and TRBJ1-1, is DGGITQSPKYLFRKEGQNVTLSCEQNLNHDAMYWYRQDPGQGLRLIYYSQIVNDFQKGDIAEGYSVSREKKESFPLTVTSAQKNPTAFYLCASADRTFAEAFFGQGTRLTVV.

V gene TRBV6-6 combines with J gene TRBJ2-1; 7 bases are shared with TRBD1. In germline, CDR1 is MNHNY, CDR2 SVGAGI (reference sequence). The CDR3 spans 14 residues. The junction had 4 bases not matched to a gene; V was cut back by 2 bases and J by 6 bases. The CDR3 loop is CASSYGQVVNEQFF. For the CDR3, the DNA is TGTGCCAGCAGTTACGGACAGGTGGTCAATGAGCAGTTCTTC.

The genes are TRBV7-2 and TRBJ1-2, with no clear D. CDR1 and CDR2 from the germline V gene are SGHTA and FQGNSA. The CDR3 loop spans 15 amino acids. V was shortened by 5 bases and J by 0 bases, with 13 bases between the two germline ends. CDR3 sequence reads: CASSPGSTSNYGYTF. The CDR3 DNA reads TGTGCCAGCAGCCCAGGCTCCACTTCTAACTATGGCTACACCTTC. Variable domain in full (rest from reference TRBV7-2 and TRBJ1-2): GAGVSQSPSNKVTEKGKDVELRCDPISGHTALYWYRQSLGQGLEFLIYFQGNSAPDKSGLPSDRFSAERTGGSVSTLTIQRTQQEDSAVYLCASSPGSTSNYGYTFGSGTRLTVV.

The chain joins TRBV5-6 to TRBJ1-5; TRBD1 matches at 7 bases. Germline V gene lookup returns CDR1 SGHDT and CDR2 YYEEEE. This CDR3 contains 14 residues. Trimming removed 5 bases from V and 4 bases from J; junction bases left unmatched: 6. CDR3 protein: CASSIQGTNQPQHF. The CDR3 region has the DNA TGTGCCAGCAGTATACAGGGGACGAATCAGCCCCAGCATTTT.

Details on this clone: This same CDR3 is encoded by further DNA sequences in the sample. The gene calls are TRBV30 and TRBJ2-1; 10 nucleotides match TRBD2. This CDR3 contains 15 residues. V was pared by 3 bases and J by 7 bases, with 9 bases of the junction left unmatched. Per the germline V gene, CDR1 is GTSNPN and CDR2 is SVGIG (reference sequence). The CDR3 DNA reads TGTGCCTGGAGCAAGGGCCTAGCGGGAGTTAATGAGCAGTTCTTC. Translating it yields CAWSKGLAGVNEQFF.

The V gene is TRBV30, the J gene TRBJ1-2; perhaps TRBD1 as D (5 bases). Trimming shortened V by 5 bases and J by 8 bases, and 15 bases separated the two germline ends. From germline, CDR1 is GTSNPN and CDR2 SVGIG (reference sequence). CDR3 length: 12 residues. The CDR3 loop is CAWGTGQVGYTF. In nucleotides, the CDR3 is TGTGCCTGGGGTACAGGTCAGGTGGGCTACACCTTC. Complete variable domain (other parts from reference TRBV30 and TRBJ1-2): SQTIHQWPATLVQPVGSPLSLECTVEGTSNPNLYWYRQAAGRGLQLLFYSVGIGQISSEVPQNLSASRPQDRQFILSSKKLLLSDSGFYLCAWGTGQVGYTFGSGTRLTVV.

This clone came up once. This chain links TRBV9 with TRBJ1-2; D is possibly TRBD1 (5 bases). The CDR3 covers 13 residues. V lost 7 bases and J 5 bases, leaving 15 bases between the germline ends. Germline lookup yields CDR1 SGDLS and CDR2 YYNGEE. CDR3 in amino acids: CASGDKGPYGYTF. The DNA of the CDR3 is TGTGCCAGCGGCGACAAGGGACCGTATGGCTACACCTTC.

This chain uses TRBV6-6 with TRBJ1-2; D unclear. The germline CDR1 and CDR2 sequences are MNHNY and SVGAGI (reference sequence). The CDR3 consists of 15 residues. V lost 0 bases, J lost 0 bases, and 8 bases lay in between. As DNA, the CDR3 is TGTGCCAGCAGTTACTCGACACAGACTAACTATGGCTACACCTTC. Protein sequence: CASSYSTQTNYGYTF.

This clone was found once. V is TRBV7-2 and J is TRBJ2-3; no clear D gene. The germline V gene encodes CDR1 SGHTA and CDR2 FQGNSA. CDR3 length equals 13 residues. V was trimmed by 1 base and J by 5 bases, leaving 7 bases between them. The CDR3 DNA reads TGTGCCAGCAGCTTAGGAGGACGAGATACGCAGTATTTT. This codes for CASSLGGRDTQYF.

This clone came up a few times. This chain links TRBV7-2 with TRBJ2-5; D gene unclear. Looked up from germline, CDR1 is SGHTA and CDR2 is FQGNSA. V lost 5 bases to trimming and J lost 5 bases, with 12 bases between them. This CDR3 is built from 13 residues. CDR3 bases: TGTGCCAGCAGCCCCAGAGGTCAGGAGACCCAGTACTTC. Translated, it gives CASSPRGQETQYF.

This rearrangement joins TRBV5-7 to TRBJ2-2, with 12 bases lining up with TRBD2. TRBV5-7 is identified as an open reading frame with a role that is uncertain. V was clipped by 1 base and J by 4 bases; unmatched bases: 5. The CDR3 is 17 residues long. The CDR3 loop is CASSLSGLAGSTGELFF. The DNA of the CDR3 is TGTGCCAGCAGCTTGTCAGGACTAGCGGGATCCACCGGGGAGCTGTTTTTT.

The rearrangement uses TRBV28 and TRBJ2-7, with TRBD1 matching over 9 bases. V trimming: 6 bases; J trimming: 2 bases; junction bases outside the gene matches: 2. Per the germline V gene, CDR1 is MDHEN and CDR2 is SYDVKM. CDR3 length: 13 amino acids. The CDR3 here is CASRRTGAYEQYF. The CDR3 DNA reads TGTGCCAGCAGAAGGACAGGGGCCTACGAGCAGTACTTC.

The chain carries TRBV27 and TRBJ1-2; 12 bases are shared with TRBD1. Germline V gene lookup returns CDR1 MNHEY and CDR2 SMNVEV (reference sequence). The CDR3 is 14 amino acids. Trimming at V came to 6 bases and at J to 2 bases, leaving 1 base not matched to a gene. The CDR3 sequence is CASRGTGGNYGYTF. DNA for the CDR3: TGTGCCAGCAGGGGGACAGGGGGCAACTATGGCTACACCTTC.

In the case of this clone: In the same sample, other DNA sequences code for this CDR3. The chain has TRBV18 and TRBJ1-1, with unresolved D. With 6 bases removed from V and 1 base from J, the gap between germline ends came to 9 bases. CDR3 size: 13 residues. Germline values: CDR1 KGHSH, CDR2 LQKENI. CDR3 region: CASSPSENTEAFF. The CDR3 nucleotides are TGTGCCAGCTCCCCCAGCGAGAACACTGAAGCTTTCTTT.

The genes are TRBV29-1 and TRBJ1-2, with 9 nucleotides matching TRBD1. CDR3 length: 13 residues. V shed 7 bases and J 6 bases; nucleotides not matched to a gene: 9. Germline CDR1 and CDR2: SQVTM and ANQGSEA. As DNA, the CDR3 is TGCAGCGCATTCCGGGACAGGGAGAATGGCTACACCTTC. Translating gives CSAFRDRENGYTF.

The CDR3 DNA reads TGTGCCATCAGTGACGTCGGGACAGGTGGGAGGGGGAATGAGCAGTTCTTC. Its protein is CAISDVGTGGRGNEQFF. The V call is TRBV10-3, the J call TRBJ2-1; possible D gene TRBD1, 8 bases. Germline-derived CDR1 and CDR2 are ENHRY and SYGVKD. V lost 3 bases and J lost 7, with 22 bases in between. The CDR3 length is 17 residues.

This chain joins TRBV7-8 and TRBJ2-3; D uncertain. V lost 5 bases, J lost 5 bases, and 20 bases lay in between. CDR1 and CDR2 from the germline V gene are SGHVS and FQNEAQ. The length of the CDR3 is 16 residues. CDR3 coding DNA: TGTGCCAGCAGCCAATTCATCTCAAGTCCGGGAGATACGCAGTATTTT. Translating gives CASSQFISSPGDTQYF.

The chain has TRBV5-5 and TRBJ2-7; D may be TRBD1 or TRBD2 (5 bases each). The V gene lost 1 base and the J gene lost 2 bases, with 10 bases spanning the gap. The germline CDR1 and CDR2 sequences are SGHKS and YYEKEE (reference sequence). The CDR3 extends over 14 amino acids. As DNA, the CDR3 is TGTGCCAGCAGCTTGTTCGAGGGGACCTACGAGCAGTACTTC. Its translation: CASSLFEGTYEQYF.

J is TRBJ2-5 and V is TRBV5-1; 8 bases are shared with TRBD1. Germline loops: CDR1 SGHRS, CDR2 YFSETQ. The trim removed 0 bases at V and 5 bases at J, leaving 9 bases unmatched. The CDR3 sequence is 16 residues long. The CDR3 DNA reads as TGCGCCAGCAGCTTGGTCTTCCGGACAGGGATGGAGACCCAGTACTTC. Amino acids: CASSLVFRTGMETQYF.

This chain links TRBV19 with TRBJ2-1, with TRBD2 identical over 7 bases. CDR1 is LNHDA and CDR2 is SQIVND in the germline V gene (reference sequence). J was trimmed by 5 bases and V by 4 bases; bases with no gene match: 8. The CDR3 has 15 residues. The CDR3 coding sequence is TGTGCCAGTAGTAAAGAGCGGGGATTTCACAATGAGCAGTTCTTC. Its protein is CASSKERGFHNEQFF.

The chain couples TRBV14 to TRBJ2-4; D possibly corresponds to TRBD1 (6 bases). Trimming removed 5 bases from V and 3 bases from J, with 14 bases in between. CDR1 is SGHDN and CDR2 is FVKESK in the germline V gene. CDR3 size: 15 residues. The CDR3 DNA sequence: TGTGCCAGCAGCGGGGGCCCACTCCTCAAAAACATTCAGTACTTC. It encodes CASSGGPLLKNIQYF.

The rearrangement links TRBV5-4 to TRBJ2-3; 7 nucleotides match TRBD2. CDR1 and CDR2 from the germline V gene are SGHNT and YYREEE (reference sequence). V trimming: 4 bases; J trimming: 4 bases; junction bases outside the gene matches: 6. The CDR3 runs 14 residues. CDR3 loop: CASSLGLIADTQYF. The CDR3 bases are TGTGCCAGCAGCCTGGGACTAATCGCAGATACGCAGTATTTT.

CDR3 DNA sequence: TGCAGCGTTGATCAGGGAGACATTCAGTACTTC. Amino acid sequence: CSVDQGDIQYF. The rearrangement links TRBV29-1 to TRBJ2-4, with D tentatively TRBD1 or TRBD2 (5 bases each). The V end was cut by 3 bases, the J end by 8 bases, with 8 bases between. This CDR3 is 11 amino acids long. Germline CDR1 and CDR2: SQVTM and ANQGSEA.

The chain links TRBV4-3 to TRBJ2-1; 10 nucleotides agree with TRBD2. The CDR3 covers 15 residues. The ends lost 3 bases at V and 7 bases at J; junction bases unmatched: 6. Germline V gene lookup returns CDR1 LGHNA and CDR2 YSLEER. The CDR3 sequence: CASSHPSGGWNEQFF. The CDR3 nucleotides read TGCGCCAGCAGCCACCCTAGCGGGGGTTGGAATGAGCAGTTCTTC.

In regard to this clone: The same CDR3 also results from other DNA sequences found in this sample. This chain links TRBV5-1 with TRBJ1-1; D ambiguous. With 0 bases removed from V and 1 base from J, the gap between germline ends came to 4 bases. Germline loops: CDR1 SGHRS, CDR2 YFSETQ. This CDR3 contains 13 residues. In DNA form, the CDR3 reads TGCGCCAGCAGCTTGGGAGCGAACACTGAAGCTTTCTTT. Its translation is CASSLGANTEAFF.

A few counts support this clone. The chain has TRBV28 and TRBJ1-1, with a tentative D call TRBD1 (5 bases). The CDR3 length is 14 residues. CDR1 MDHEN and CDR2 SYDVKM come from the germline V gene. The V end was cut by 5 bases, the J end by 4 bases, with 14 bases between. The CDR3 sequence: CASSGVVGRTEAFF. CDR3 DNA: TGTGCCAGCAGTGGGGTCGTGGGACGCACTGAAGCTTTCTTT.